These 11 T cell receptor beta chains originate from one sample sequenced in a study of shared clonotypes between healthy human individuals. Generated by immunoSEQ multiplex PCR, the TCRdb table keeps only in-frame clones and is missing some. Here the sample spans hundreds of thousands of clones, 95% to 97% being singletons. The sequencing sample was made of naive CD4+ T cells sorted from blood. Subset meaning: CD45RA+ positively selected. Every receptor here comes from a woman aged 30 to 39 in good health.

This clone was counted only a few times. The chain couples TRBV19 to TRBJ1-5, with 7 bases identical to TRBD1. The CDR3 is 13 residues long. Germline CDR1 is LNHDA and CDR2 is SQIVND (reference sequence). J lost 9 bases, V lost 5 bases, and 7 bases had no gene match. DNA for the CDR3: TGTGCCAGTAGTGGCAGGGGACAGAGGCCCCAGCATTTT. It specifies CASSGRGQRPQHF. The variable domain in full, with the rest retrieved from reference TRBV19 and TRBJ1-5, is DGGITQSPKYLFRKEGQNVTLSCEQNLNHDAMYWYRQDPGQGLRLIYYSQIVNDFQKGDIAEGYSVSREKKESFPLTVTSAQKNPTAFYLCASSGRGQRPQHFGDGTRLSIL.

In nucleotides, the CDR3 is TGCGCCAGCAGCTTAAGGACAGGGGGCACAAGCTCCTACGAGCAGTACTTC. This gives the protein CASSLRTGGTSSYEQYF. The chain uses TRBV5-1 and TRBJ2-7, with 11 bases identical to TRBD1. From germline, CDR1 is SGHRS and CDR2 YFSETQ. Trimming at V came to 2 bases and at J to 0 bases, leaving 7 bases not matched to a gene. This CDR3 has 17 amino acids.

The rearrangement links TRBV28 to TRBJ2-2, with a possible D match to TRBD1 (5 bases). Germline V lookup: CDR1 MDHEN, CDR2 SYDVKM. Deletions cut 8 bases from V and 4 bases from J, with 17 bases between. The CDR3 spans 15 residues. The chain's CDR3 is CASLHGADTTGELFF. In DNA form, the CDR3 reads TGTGCCAGCCTACATGGGGCAGATACCACCGGGGAGCTGTTTTTT.

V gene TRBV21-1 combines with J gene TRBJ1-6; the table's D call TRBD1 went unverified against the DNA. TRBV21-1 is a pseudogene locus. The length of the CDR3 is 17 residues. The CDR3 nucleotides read TGTGCCAGCAGCAAAGCGGGACAGAGCTCCTATAATTCACCCCTCCACTTT. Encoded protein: CASSKAGQSSYNSPLHF.

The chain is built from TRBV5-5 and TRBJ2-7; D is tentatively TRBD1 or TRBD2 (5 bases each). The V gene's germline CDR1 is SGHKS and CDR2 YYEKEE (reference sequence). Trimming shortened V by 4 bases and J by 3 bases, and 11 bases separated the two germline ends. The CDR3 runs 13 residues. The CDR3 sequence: CASSLGDLYEQYF. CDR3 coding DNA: TGTGCCAGCAGCCTGGGGGACCTCTACGAGCAGTACTTC.

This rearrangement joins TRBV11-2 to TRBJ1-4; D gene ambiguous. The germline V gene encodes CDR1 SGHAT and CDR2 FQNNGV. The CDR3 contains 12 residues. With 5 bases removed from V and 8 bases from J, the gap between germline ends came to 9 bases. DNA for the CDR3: TGTGCCAGCAGCCTAGTGGGGGAAAAACTGTTTTTT. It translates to CASSLVGEKLFF.

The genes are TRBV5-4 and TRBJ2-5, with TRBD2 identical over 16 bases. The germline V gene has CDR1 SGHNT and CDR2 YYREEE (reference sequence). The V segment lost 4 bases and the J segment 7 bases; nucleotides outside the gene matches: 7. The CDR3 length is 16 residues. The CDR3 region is CASSTGLAGGEATQYF. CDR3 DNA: TGTGCCAGCAGCACGGGACTAGCGGGAGGGGAGGCGACCCAGTACTTC.

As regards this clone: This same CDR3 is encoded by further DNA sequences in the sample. The CDR3 DNA sequence: TGTGCCAGCAGTTACGCTAGGGGAGCGGGAAACACCATATATTTT. Protein: CASSYARGAGNTIYF. The chain links TRBV6-5 to TRBJ1-3, with D perhaps TRBD1 (5 bases). Germline V gives CDR1 MNHEY, CDR2 SVGAGI. The CDR3 length is 15 residues. V was cut by 2 bases and J by 4 bases, with 12 bases left in between.

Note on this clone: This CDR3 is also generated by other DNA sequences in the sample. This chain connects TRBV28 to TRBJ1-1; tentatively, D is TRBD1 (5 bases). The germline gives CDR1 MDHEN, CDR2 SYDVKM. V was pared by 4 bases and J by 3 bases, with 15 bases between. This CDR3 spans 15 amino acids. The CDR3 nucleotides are TGTGCCAGCAGTTCCCCCGGGACCGAGGACACTGAAGCTTTCTTT. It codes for CASSSPGTEDTEAFF.

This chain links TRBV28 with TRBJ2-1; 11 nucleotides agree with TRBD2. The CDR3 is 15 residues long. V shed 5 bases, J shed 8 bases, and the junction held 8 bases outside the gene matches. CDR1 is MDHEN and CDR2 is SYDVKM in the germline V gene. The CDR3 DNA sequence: TGTGCCAGCAGTACAGGGACTAGCGGATCGGATGAGCAGTTCTTC. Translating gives CASSTGTSGSDEQFF.

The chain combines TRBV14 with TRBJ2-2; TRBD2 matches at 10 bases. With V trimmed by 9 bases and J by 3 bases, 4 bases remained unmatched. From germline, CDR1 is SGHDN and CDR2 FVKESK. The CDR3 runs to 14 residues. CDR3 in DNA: TGTGCCAGAGCGGGAGGGCCCTACACCGGGGAGCTGTTTTTT. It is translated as CARAGGPYTGELFF.